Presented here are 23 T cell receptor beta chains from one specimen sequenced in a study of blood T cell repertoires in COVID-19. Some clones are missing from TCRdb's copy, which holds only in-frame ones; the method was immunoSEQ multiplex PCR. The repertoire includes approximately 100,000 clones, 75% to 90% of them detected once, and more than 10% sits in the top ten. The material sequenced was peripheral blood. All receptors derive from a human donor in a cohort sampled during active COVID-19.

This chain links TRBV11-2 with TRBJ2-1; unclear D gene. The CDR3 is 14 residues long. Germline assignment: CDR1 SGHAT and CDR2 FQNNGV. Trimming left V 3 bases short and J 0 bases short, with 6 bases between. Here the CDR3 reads CASSFAASYNEQFF. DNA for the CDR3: TGTGCCAGCAGCTTTGCGGCCTCCTACAATGAGCAGTTCTTC.

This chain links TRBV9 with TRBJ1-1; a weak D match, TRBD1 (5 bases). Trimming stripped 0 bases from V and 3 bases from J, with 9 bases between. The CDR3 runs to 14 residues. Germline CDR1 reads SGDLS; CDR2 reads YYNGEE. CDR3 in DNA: TGTGCCAGCAGCGTAGCTGAGACAGACACTGAAGCTTTCTTT. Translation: CASSVAETDTEAFF.

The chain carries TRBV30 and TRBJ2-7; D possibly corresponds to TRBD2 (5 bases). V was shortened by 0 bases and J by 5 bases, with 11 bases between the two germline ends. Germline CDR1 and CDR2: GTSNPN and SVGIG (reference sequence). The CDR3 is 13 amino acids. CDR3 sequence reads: CAWSVRLTHEQYF. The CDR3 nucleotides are TGTGCCTGGAGTGTGAGACTAACCCACGAGCAGTACTTC.

CDR3 residues: CASSVDRVDTEAFF. CDR3 sequence (DNA): TGCGCCAGCAGCGTGGACAGGGTCGACACTGAAGCTTTCTTT. This chain connects TRBV5-1 to TRBJ1-1, with TRBD1 matching over 8 bases. CDR3 length: 14 amino acids. Per the germline V gene, CDR1 is SGHRS and CDR2 is YFSETQ. V dropped 4 bases and J dropped 3; count of bases not matched to a gene: 5.

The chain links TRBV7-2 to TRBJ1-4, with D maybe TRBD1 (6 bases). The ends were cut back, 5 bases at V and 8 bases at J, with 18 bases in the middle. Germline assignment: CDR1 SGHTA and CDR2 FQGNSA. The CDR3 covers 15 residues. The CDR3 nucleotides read TGTGCCAGCAGCATACAGGGAAGAAAAGCCGAAAAACTGTTTTTT. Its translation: CASSIQGRKAEKLFF.

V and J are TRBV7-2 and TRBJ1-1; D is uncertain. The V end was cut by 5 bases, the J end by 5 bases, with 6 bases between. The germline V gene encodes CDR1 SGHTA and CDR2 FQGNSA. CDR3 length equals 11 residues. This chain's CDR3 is CASSPLTEAFF. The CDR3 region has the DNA TGTGCCAGCAGCCCCCTAACTGAAGCTTTCTTT.

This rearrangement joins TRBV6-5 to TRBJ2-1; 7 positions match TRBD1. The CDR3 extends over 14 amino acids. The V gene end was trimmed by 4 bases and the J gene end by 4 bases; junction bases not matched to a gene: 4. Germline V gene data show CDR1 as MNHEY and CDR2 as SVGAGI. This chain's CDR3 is CASSSPGQYNEQFF. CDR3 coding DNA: TGTGCCAGCAGTTCGCCGGGACAGTACAATGAGCAGTTCTTC.

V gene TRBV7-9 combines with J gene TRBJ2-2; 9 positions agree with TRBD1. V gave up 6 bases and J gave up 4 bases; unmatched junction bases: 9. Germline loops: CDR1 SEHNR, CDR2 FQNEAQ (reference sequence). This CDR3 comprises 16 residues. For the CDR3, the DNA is TGTGCCAGCAGTTTAACAGGGGGCGCTGGCACCGGGGAGCTGTTTTTT. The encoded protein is CASSLTGGAGTGELFF.

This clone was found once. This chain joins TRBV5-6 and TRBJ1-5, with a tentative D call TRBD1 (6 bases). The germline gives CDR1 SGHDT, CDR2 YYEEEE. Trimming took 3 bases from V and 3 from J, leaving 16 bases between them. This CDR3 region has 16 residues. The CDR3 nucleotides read TGTGCCAGCAGCTATAAACAGGGAAGTATCAATCAGCCCCAGCATTTT. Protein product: CASSYKQGSINQPQHF.

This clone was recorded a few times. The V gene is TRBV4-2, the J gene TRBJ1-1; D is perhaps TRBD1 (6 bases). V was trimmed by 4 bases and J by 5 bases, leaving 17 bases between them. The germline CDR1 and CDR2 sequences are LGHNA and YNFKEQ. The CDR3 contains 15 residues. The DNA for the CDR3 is TGTGCCAGCAGCCCCAGAACAGGGTTTGATACTGAAGCTTTCTTT. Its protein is CASSPRTGFDTEAFF.

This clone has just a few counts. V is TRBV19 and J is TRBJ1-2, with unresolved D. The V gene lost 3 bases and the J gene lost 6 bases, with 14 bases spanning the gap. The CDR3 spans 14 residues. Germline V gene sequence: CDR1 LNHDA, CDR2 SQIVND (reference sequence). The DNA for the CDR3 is TGTGCCAGTAGTATGAGAGTGGGGAGCAATGGCTACACCTTC. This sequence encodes CASSMRVGSNGYTF.

The chain's CDR3 is CASSIARDTEAFF. The CDR3 DNA is TGTGCCAGTAGTATAGCGCGGGACACTGAAGCTTTCTTT. The chain carries TRBV19 and TRBJ1-1; D is unclear. The ends were cut back, 1 base at V and 3 bases at J, with 6 bases in the middle. Germline lookup yields CDR1 LNHDA and CDR2 SQIVND (reference sequence). The CDR3 extends over 13 amino acids.

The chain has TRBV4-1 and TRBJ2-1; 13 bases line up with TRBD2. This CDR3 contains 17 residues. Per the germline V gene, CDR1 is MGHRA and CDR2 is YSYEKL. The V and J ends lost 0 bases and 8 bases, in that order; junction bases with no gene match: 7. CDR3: CASSQELAGGPRHEQFF. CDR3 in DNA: TGCGCCAGCAGCCAAGAACTAGCGGGGGGGCCTCGTCATGAGCAGTTCTTC.

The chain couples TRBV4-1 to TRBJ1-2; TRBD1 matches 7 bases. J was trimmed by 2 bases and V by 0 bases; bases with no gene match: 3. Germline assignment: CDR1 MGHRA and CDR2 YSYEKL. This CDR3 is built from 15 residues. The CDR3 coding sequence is TGCGCCAGCAGCCAAGATGGGACAGTGAACTATGGCTACACCTTC. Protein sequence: CASSQDGTVNYGYTF.

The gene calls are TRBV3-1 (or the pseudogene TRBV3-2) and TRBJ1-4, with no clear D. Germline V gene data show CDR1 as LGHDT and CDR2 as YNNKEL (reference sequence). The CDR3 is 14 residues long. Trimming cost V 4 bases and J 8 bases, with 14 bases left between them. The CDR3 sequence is CASSRPGSQEKLFF. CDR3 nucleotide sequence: TGTGCCAGCAGCCGCCCAGGATCACAAGAAAAACTGTTTTTT.

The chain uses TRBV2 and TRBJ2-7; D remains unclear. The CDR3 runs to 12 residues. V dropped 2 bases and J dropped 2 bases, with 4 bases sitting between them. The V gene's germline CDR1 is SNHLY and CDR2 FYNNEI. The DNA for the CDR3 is TGTGCCAGCAGTGAATTCGCCTACGAGCAGTACTTC. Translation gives CASSEFAYEQYF.

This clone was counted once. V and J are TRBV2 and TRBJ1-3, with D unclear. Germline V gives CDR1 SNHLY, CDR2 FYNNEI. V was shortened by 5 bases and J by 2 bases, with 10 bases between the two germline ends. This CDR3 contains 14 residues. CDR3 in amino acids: CASSSRLPGNTIYF. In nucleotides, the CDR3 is TGTGCCAGCAGTAGCAGGTTACCTGGAAACACCATATATTTT.

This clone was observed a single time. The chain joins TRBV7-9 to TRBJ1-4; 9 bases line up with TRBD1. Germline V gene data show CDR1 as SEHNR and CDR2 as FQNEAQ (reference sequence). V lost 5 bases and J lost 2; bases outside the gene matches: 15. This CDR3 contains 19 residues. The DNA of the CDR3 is TGTGCCAGCAGCGCAGGCGTCCACAGGGGGCGCGGGACTAATGAAAAACTGTTTTTT. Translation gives CASSAGVHRGRGTNEKLFF.

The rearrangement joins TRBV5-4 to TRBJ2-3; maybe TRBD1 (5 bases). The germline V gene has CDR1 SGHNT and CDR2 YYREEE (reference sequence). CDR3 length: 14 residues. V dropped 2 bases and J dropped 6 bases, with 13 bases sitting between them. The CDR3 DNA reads TGTGCCAGCAGCTTAAACAGGCTATGGGATACGCAGTATTTT. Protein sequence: CASSLNRLWDTQYF.

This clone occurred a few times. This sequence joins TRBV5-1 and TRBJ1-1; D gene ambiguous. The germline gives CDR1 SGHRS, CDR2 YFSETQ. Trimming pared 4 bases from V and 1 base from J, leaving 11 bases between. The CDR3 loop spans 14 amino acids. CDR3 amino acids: CASSRRAENTEAFF. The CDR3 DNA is TGCGCCAGCAGCCGGAGGGCCGAGAACACTGAAGCTTTCTTT. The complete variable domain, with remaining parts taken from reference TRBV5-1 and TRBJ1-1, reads KAGVTQTPRYLIKTRGQQVTLSCSPISGHRSVSWYQQTPGQGLQFLFEYFSETQRNKGNFPGRFSGRQFSNSRSEMNVSTLELGDSALYLCASSRRAENTEAFFGQGTRLTVV.

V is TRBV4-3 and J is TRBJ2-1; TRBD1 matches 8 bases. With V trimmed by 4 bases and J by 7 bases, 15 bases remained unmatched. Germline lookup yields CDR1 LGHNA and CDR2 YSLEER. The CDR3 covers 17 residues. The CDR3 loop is CASSPYDAGGPGNEQFF. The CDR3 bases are TGCGCCAGCAGCCCATACGACGCAGGGGGCCCCGGGAATGAGCAGTTCTTC.

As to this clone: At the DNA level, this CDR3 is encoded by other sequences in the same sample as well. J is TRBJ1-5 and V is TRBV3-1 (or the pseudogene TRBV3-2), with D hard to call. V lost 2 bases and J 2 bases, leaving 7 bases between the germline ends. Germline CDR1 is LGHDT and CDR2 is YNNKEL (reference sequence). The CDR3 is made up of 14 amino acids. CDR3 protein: CASSQRGGNQPQHF. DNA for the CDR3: TGTGCCAGCAGCCAACGGGGTGGCAATCAGCCCCAGCATTTT.

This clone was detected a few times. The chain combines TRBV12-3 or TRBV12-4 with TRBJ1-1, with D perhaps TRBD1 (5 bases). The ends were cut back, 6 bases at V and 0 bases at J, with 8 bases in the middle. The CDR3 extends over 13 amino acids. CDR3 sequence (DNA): TGTGCCAGCAGAGACAGCTTGAACACTGAAGCTTTCTTT. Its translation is CASRDSLNTEAFF.